A few counts support the clone carrying this T cell receptor beta chain. Other nucleotide sequences in the sample specify the same CDR3. This entry belongs to a study of cytomegalovirus exposure and HLA in healthy donors. This CDR3 comprises 14 residues. Germline V gives CDR1 LNHDA, CDR2 SQIVND (reference sequence). V gave up 4 bases and J gave up 5 bases; unmatched junction bases: 3. The PCR made use of 60 Vbeta and 13 Jbeta primers. Clones were sequenced by immunoSEQ multiplex PCR, and TCRdb holds only the in-frame ones, with some missing. The data contain around 80,000 clones, 62% of them singletons.

The sequenced sample was PBMCs. The sequence was obtained from a male donor in good health and CMV-seropositive. This sequence joins TRBV19 and TRBJ1-4, with 8 bases fitting TRBD1. CDR3 protein: CASSRDRKNEKLFF. Here the CDR3 DNA reads TGTGCCAGTAGTAGGGACAGGAAGAATGAAAAACTGTTTTTT.